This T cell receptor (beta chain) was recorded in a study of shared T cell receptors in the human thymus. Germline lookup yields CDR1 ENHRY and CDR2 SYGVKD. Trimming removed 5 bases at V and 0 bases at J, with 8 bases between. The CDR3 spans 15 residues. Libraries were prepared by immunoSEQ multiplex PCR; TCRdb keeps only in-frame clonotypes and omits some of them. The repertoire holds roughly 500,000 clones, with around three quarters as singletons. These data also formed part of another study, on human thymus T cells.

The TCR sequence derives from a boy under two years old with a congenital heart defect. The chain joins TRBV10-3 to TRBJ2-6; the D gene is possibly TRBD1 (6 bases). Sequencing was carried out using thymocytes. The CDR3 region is CAISTGTSGANVLTF. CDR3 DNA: TGTGCCATCAGTACAGGGACCTCTGGGGCCAACGTCCTGACTTTC.